The following is a T cell receptor beta chain sequence with its context. Antigen: not known. These data originate in a study of T-cell memory formation after mild COVID-19. TCRdb re-derived calls from the 5' RACE reads in MiXCR, one entry per CDR3 protein. This sample has hundreds of thousands of distinct CDR3 sequences, with roughly 20% found just once. Germline assignment: CDR1 DFQATT and CDR2 SNEGSKA (reference sequence). The length of the CDR3 is 13 residues. Trimming cost V 1 base and J 2 bases, with 9 bases left between them. Notes on the study in general: In pre-infection memory, a portion of responding clones appeared, which suggested that cross-reactive memory joined. For contracting clones, CD4+ ones sat mainly in CM and EM, CD8+ in EMRA.

This TCR was recovered from an adult woman who had mild COVID-19 (a few samples of this study predate the infection). Cell type and time point are not known. The gene calls are TRBV20-1 and TRBJ2-7; D is ambiguous. Sequencing input: PBMCs or a T cell subset sorted from them (not recorded which). The CDR3: CSARGLTTYEQYF. The CDR3 region has the DNA TGCAGTGCTAGAGGATTAACAACCTACGAGCAGTACTTC.